This entry concerns a single TCR beta chain. Its target antigen remains unknown. The sample originates from a study of cytomegalovirus exposure and HLA in healthy donors (dated by TCRdb to between 2016 and 2019). Study-wide context: In an earlier analysis of under 600 of the donors, 250 to 300 Gb of sequence data and 90 million to 120 million unique TCR beta sequences from 180 million or so T cells were reported. A later genetic analysis used genome-wide SNP genotypes for about 55% of the 666 donors, treating that subset as a discovery cohort. Both class I and class II loci were covered by HLA typing, at four-digit resolution. The study was designed to test whether signatures of past pathogen exposure could be identified by cataloging public T cell receptors. Roughly 5 DR-DQ haplotypes were handled as single units for association and clustering because linkage in the cohort was strong. Using immunosequencing, the study profiled T cell repertoires from around 670 subjects and related those repertoires to cytomegalovirus serostatus. In a later analysis, previously published TCR beta repertoires from hundreds of donors were re-analyzed and high-resolution HLA genotyping was added so that TCR occurrence patterns could be studied. Among roughly 400 genotyped donors of the cohort, an average of roughly 230,000 unique TCR beta nucleotide sequences was sequenced per donor, of which about 20% were non-productive. A separate validation cohort of 100 to 150 different subjects was used in addition to the approximately 640-subject first cohort. All discovery cohort repertoires had been generated using a single sequencing platform. The later analysis used no new phenotypic data to find candidate immune exposures, relying instead on TCR beta sequences and their occurrence across donors. Alongside the repertoire data, information on donor age, sex, ethnicity and CMV serostatus was compiled. An early release that covered fewer than 800 HLA-typed donors contained approximately 300 gigabases of sequencing data and around 85 million unique TCR sequences. Of the 300 to 450 genotyped donors, 81% were placed in the genetic ancestry cluster associated with self-reported Caucasian donors. To predict cytomegalovirus infection status, the study combined high-throughput TCR immunosequencing, statistical association of individual TCRs with disease status, and machine learning. Typing coverage differed by locus: A, B, C, DRB1 and DQB1 were typed in roughly 620-640 donors, DQA1 in around 500, DPA1 in over 600, and DPB1 in 400 to 490. An earlier analysis of some 500 of the donors applied high-throughput TCR beta sequencing to assess whether each TCR beta V gene segment acted as functional or pseudogenic. Study-level results and caveats: A further reported finding was that TCR beta sequences accurately predicted the HLA-A and HLA-B alleles for most subjects in the first cohort. In a later analysis, HLA-associated TCR beta chains showed more clonal expansion and lower generation probabilities than non-associated chains that were equally common. Most TCR sequences were observed very rarely across donors, whereas some public TCRs were present in many individuals. According to a later analysis, parvovirus B19, influenza, CMV and Epstein-Barr virus appeared linked to several top co-occurrence clusters. Roughly uniform sequencing depth across donors was assumed in presence/absence analyses, although this assumption may not hold. A later genetic analysis associated a missense DCLRE1C variant with V-gene and J-gene trimming of TCR beta chains, and an independent cohort replicated the association. Because counts were too low, some 16 rarely observed V segments, including chromosome 9 orphons, were excluded from the earlier analysis of several hundred of the donors. A cluster of highly shared sequence variants was judged likely to represent a technical artifact of the sequencing pipeline. In both the original and validation cohorts, the classifier was reported to diagnose cytomegalovirus status with high specificity and sensitivity. Strong co-occurrence of HLA alleles, especially DR and DQ, made assigning TCR associations to individual alleles difficult. Specific HLA alleles were associated with 16,951 TCR beta sequences at a false discovery rate of 0.05 in a later analysis. Three of the identified cytomegalovirus-associated TCR beta chains were confirmed in vitro to be specific for cytomegalovirus antigens. HLA typing was unavailable for some donors at each locus, so association tests used only the typed subset. Most CMV-associated TCR beta chains appeared to be HLA-restricted in a later analysis, and the HLA associations seemed to be driven largely by CMV exposure. Broadly in line with IMGT annotations, most TCR beta V segments showed up in productive rearrangements about 90% or about 30% of the time in an earlier analysis of a few hundred of the donors. The study listed 150 to 200 TCR beta chains as associated with cytomegalovirus. Some IMGT-functional V segments, including TRBV6-2 and TRBV6-3, could not be told apart with the 87-base-pair reads, so those segments were excluded. For the cohort, immune exposure information was limited to CMV serostatus. Linkage disequilibrium might explain the correlated functional status among segregating V segments, but an unknown experimental factor could not be ruled out. In a later analysis, TCR association rates were found to vary across HLA loci, with the most associated TCRs seen for DRB1 alleles and the fewest for HLA-C alleles. Only TCR beta chains were sequenced in this cohort, and the absence of alpha or paired-chain data limited detectable features. Compared with the 666-donor mean, donors in an Asian-associated ancestry cluster had fewer N-insertions in productive TCRs, according to a later genetic analysis. The authors suggested that the approach could potentially be extended to other disease states and immunological phenotypes.

The library came from the immunoSEQ multiplex PCR assay. A mixture of 60 forward primers for TCR Vbeta segments and 13 reverse primers for TCR Jbeta segments was used in the multiplex PCR. The CDR3 region of rearranged TCR beta genes was amplified from genomic DNA with a multiplex PCR assay. Amplified TCR beta libraries were sequenced as 87-base-pair reads on the Illumina HiSeq System. In the authors' own workflow: A later analysis counted some 74 million unique TCR beta chains across the roughly 700 repertoires, and approximately 11 million of these chains were shared by at least two donors. Raw reads were error-corrected and collapsed into unique sequences with a nearest-neighbor algorithm that merged closely related sequences to remove PCR and sequencing errors. To assign V, D and J gene segments, CDR3 sequences were aligned to IMGT reference sequences. For a sequence to be retained, at least a six-nucleotide match to both a V gene segment and a J gene segment was required. A rearrangement counted as productive if the CDR3 had no stop codons and remained in frame with V and J, and every other rearrangement counted as non-productive. Following IMGT convention, CDR3 was defined as the stretch from the second conserved V-encoded cysteine to the conserved J-encoded phenylalanine. Sequences without an unambiguous match to a single V gene segment were excluded from the earlier analysis of about 600 of the donors. In an earlier analysis of a few hundred of the donors, V segments were called functional above 56.7% productive rearrangements and were called segregating when the between-donor standard deviation exceeded 5%. A statistical classification framework was built to diagnose cytomegalovirus status from the catalog of TCR beta chain sequences. In a later analysis, V and J genes were assigned by comparing TCR nucleotide sequences against IMGT/GENE-DB human TR gene sequences. The TCRdist pipeline was used in a later analysis to assign CDR3 sequences and most-parsimonious VDJ recombination scenarios. In a later analysis, each TCR beta chain was defined by its CDR3 amino acid sequence together with its V-gene family, and reads without a unique V-gene family were excluded. A later analysis removed 450 to 600 highly shared, low-generation-probability nucleotide sequences to deal with suspected cross-contamination and a sequencing artifact. For each public chain, a later analysis derived a clonal expansion index from normalized ranks of inferred template counts within each repertoire. A later analysis computed generation probabilities with a VDJ recombination model fitted to out-of-frame rearrangements, and checked the results against IGoR. In a later analysis, hypergeometric tests were used to score TCR-TCR, TCR-HLA and TCR-CMV co-occurrence, with a repertoire-size bias correction applied to TCR pairs. False discovery rates were estimated in a later analysis by permuting HLA or CMV assignments 20 times. In a later analysis, co-occurring TCRs were grouped with DBSCAN, and TCRdist sequence similarity was added when clustering was performed within HLA-allele-positive subsets. For co-occurrence clustering, repertoires with fewer than 30,000 or more than 120,000 public chains were excluded, along with 5 or 6 repertoires with anomalous nucleotide sharing. The table was pulled from immuneACCESS by TCRdb, which kept in-frame rearrangements only. Such tables lose some clones; where checked, under half of the loss comes from unresolved V genes, and the rest has no known cause. D and trimming come from the DNA, and the V and J calls and clone size come from that table. This sample's table contains approximately 110,000 clones. In total, the top ten clones hold approximately 6.8% of the sample.

The cohort consisted of hundreds of healthy bone marrow donors. At the time of sampling, every cohort member was nominally healthy, though immune exposures that went unrecorded were likely present. The donor tested CMV seropositive, placing the donor among the approximately 290 seropositive members of the cohort. A peripheral blood sample was provided by each donor, and peripheral blood mononuclear cells were used for TCR beta sequencing. The Qiagen DNeasy Blood Extraction Kit was used to extract genomic DNA from the blood cell samples. Trimming takes 5 bases from V and 3 bases from J, and the germline ends sit 14 bases apart. Counted from cysteine to phenylalanine, this CDR3 has 14 amino acids. CDR3 DNA is the only sequence kept; it has 42 bases, read in frame from the first base. CDR1 MGHRA and CDR2 YSYEKL were looked up in the germline V gene.

What was sequenced was PBMCs. This clonotype originated in a man in his forties in good health and CMV-seropositive. The chain employs TRBV4-1 and TRBJ2-7; TRBD1 is a weak D gene call, 6 bases matching. In nucleotides, the sequence is TGCGCCAGCAGCGCCGGGACACAGGTCTACGAGCAGTACTTC. It translates to CASSAGTQVYEQYF.